One sample yielded the 9 T cell receptor beta chains listed below, sequenced in a study of tissue T cells after allogeneic stem cell transplantation. Time point reported: mouse harvest day 14 after allogeneic transplant. Each mouse received 10^7 T-cell-depleted marrow cells plus 10^6 splenic CD5+ T cells by tail vein. Data came from immunoSEQ multiplex PCR; TCRdb stores just in-frame clones and leaves some out. The profile covers about 1,900 clones, with 35% to 55% appearing a single time and about 25% taken by the ten largest. The sequenced material came from lymph node tissue. Receptors originate from a female BALB/c mouse given C57BL/6 T cells with graft-versus-host disease after an allogeneic hematopoietic cell transplant.

In this sample, this clone is large. Mouse germline and gene names are used. The read stops 1 residue short of the end of the CDR3; the missing end is completed from the germline J gene. The chain has TRBV12-1 and TRBJ2-3; D not certain. Between the trimmed V and J ends, which lost 2 bases and 4 bases, there was a span of 6 bases. CDR1 is SGHSN, CDR2 HYEKVE, per germline. The CDR3 covers 12 residues. The CDR3: CASSPRTETLYF. The sequenced CDR3 bases are TGTGCCAGCTCTCCCCGAACAGAAACGCTGTAT. Looking up the rest from reference TRBV12-1 and TRBJ2-3 gives the full variable domain: DSGVVQSPRHIIKEKGGRSVLTCIPISGHSNVVWYQQTLGKELKFLIQHYEKVERDKGFLPSRFSVQQFDDYHSEMNMSALELEDSAMYFCASSPRTETLYFGSGTRLTVL.

Comment on this clone: Here the gene names and germline are mouse. The read ends 1 residue early relative to the CDR3; the germline J gene fills the gap. This chain uses TRBV26 with TRBJ2-1, with D unclear. Germline values: CDR1 KGHPV, CDR2 FQNQEV (reference sequence). The CDR3 sequence is 12 residues long. The V and J ends lost 5 bases and 3 bases respectively, with 5 bases between them. Here the CDR3 reads CASSTVYAEQFF. CDR3 bases read: TGTGCCAGCAGTACAGTCTATGCTGAGCAGTTC.

In its sample, this clone is large (0.1 to 1%). The gene symbols are mouse symbols. Read coverage stops 1 residue before the CDR3 terminus; the germline J gene supplies the remainder. The chain couples TRBV5 to TRBJ2-7, with 11 bases matching TRBD2. In germline, CDR1 is LGHNA, CDR2 YNLKQL (reference sequence). V lost 2 bases and J lost 3; bases outside the gene matches: 3. There are 15 residues in the CDR3. CDR3 bases read: TGTGCCAGCAGCCAATCGGGACTGGGGGTCTATGAACAGTAC. It codes for CASSQSGLGVYEQY. The CDR3 as a whole reads CASSQSGLGVYEQYF.

This clone was seen only a few times. These gene names are mouse names. The observed sequence ends 1 residue before the CDR3 terminus, with the missing tail filled in from the germline J gene. This chain joins TRBV26 and TRBJ1-1; TRBD1 is a possible D gene (6 bases). V was shortened by 6 bases and J by 0 bases, with 8 bases between the two germline ends. Germline V gives CDR1 KGHPV, CDR2 FQNQEV (reference sequence). This CDR3 has 13 amino acids. The CDR3 sequence: CASSGTTNTEVFF. The sequenced part of the CDR3 DNA is TGTGCCAGCAGCGGGACAACAAACACAGAAGTCTTC.

This clone has a handful of counts. The listed genes are named as in mouse. The CDR3 loop is CASGDREGQAPLF. The CDR3 DNA, read in part, is TGTGCCAGCGGGGACAGGGAAGGCCAGGCTCCGCTT. This chain links TRBV13-2 with TRBJ1-5, with 8 positions matching TRBD1. The CDR3 end lies 1 residue beyond the end of the read and is filled in from the germline J gene. The CDR3 runs to 13 residues. The V segment lost 5 bases and the J segment 6 bases; nucleotides outside the gene matches: 4. Germline lookup yields CDR1 NNHNN and CDR2 SYGAGS (reference sequence).

Worth noting for this clone: Mouse names are used for the genes. The read gets to within 1 residue of the CDR3 end, and the germline J gene fills in the rest. V gene TRBV13-1 combines with J gene TRBJ2-1, with 8 bases identical to TRBD2. Germline loops: CDR1 NSHNY, CDR2 SYGAGN. V trimming: 4 bases; J trimming: 4 bases; junction bases outside the gene matches: 4. The CDR3 loop spans 14 amino acids. The DNA read from the CDR3 is TGTGCCAGCAGTCTGGGGGGATGGTATGCTGAGCAGTTC. Amino acids: CASSLGGWYAEQF. The entire CDR3 reads CASSLGGWYAEQFF.

Regarding this clone: Gene names are the mouse ones. The read halts 1 residue ahead of the CDR3 end, with the missing end drawn from the germline J gene. This chain links TRBV5 with TRBJ2-7, with 11 bases that match TRBD1. The CDR3 spans 16 residues. The ends lost 0 bases at V and 0 bases at J; junction bases unmatched: 1. Germline CDR1 is LGHNA and CDR2 is YNLKQL (reference sequence). The CDR3 spells CASSQEGQGVSYEQYF. CDR3 bases read: TGTGCCAGCAGCCAAGAGGGACAGGGGGTCTCCTATGAACAGTAC.

Of note for this clone: Germline and genes here are mouse. CDR3 sequence reads: CASSWDWGGTGQLYF. CDR3 bases read: TGTGCAAGCAGCTGGGACTGGGGGGGCACCGGGCAGCTCTAC. V gene TRBV16 combines with J gene TRBJ2-2, with 13 positions matching TRBD2. Coverage ceases 1 residue before the CDR3 finishes, and the germline J gene fills in the end. Trimming took 4 bases from V and 4 from J; bases not matched to a gene: 0. This CDR3 is 15 amino acids long. The germline V gene has CDR1 SGHSA and CDR2 FRNQAP.

With regard to this clone: The genes and germline here are from mouse. The read finishes 1 residue shy of the CDR3 end, and the germline J gene is used to complete it. This rearrangement joins TRBV5 to TRBJ2-2, with D perhaps matching TRBD1 or TRBD2 (5 bases each). This CDR3 region has 14 residues. Trimming removed 4 bases at V and 1 base at J, with 7 bases between. The germline CDR1 and CDR2 sequences are LGHNA and YNLKQL (reference sequence). CDR3 DNA, as far as it was read: TGTGCCAGCAGCCCGGGGGTAAACACCGGGCAGCTCTAC. It encodes CASSPGVNTGQLY. The full-length CDR3 reads as CASSPGVNTGQLYF.